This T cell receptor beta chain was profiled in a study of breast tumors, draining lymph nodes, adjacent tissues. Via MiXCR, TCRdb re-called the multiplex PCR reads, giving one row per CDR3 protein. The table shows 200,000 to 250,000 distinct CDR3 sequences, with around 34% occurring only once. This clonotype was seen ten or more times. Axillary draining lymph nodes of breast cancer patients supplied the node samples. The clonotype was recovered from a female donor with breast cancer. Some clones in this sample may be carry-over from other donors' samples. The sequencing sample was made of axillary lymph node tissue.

The CDR3 loop is CASSIAGVNEKLFF. The DNA for the CDR3 is TGTGCCAGTAGTATCGCGGGGGTTAATGAAAAACTGTTTTTT. This chain uses TRBV19 with TRBJ1-4; D perhaps matches TRBD1 (5 bases). The CDR3 length is 14 residues. The ends were cut back, 3 bases at V and 4 bases at J, with 9 bases in the middle. Germline V gives CDR1 LNHDA, CDR2 SQIVND (reference sequence).